Below, one TCR beta chain is given with its context. The junction shows a germline mismatch at one end, possibly a read error. This sample was included in a study of blood T cells in healthy people across ages. The authors ran a second PCR of roughly 7 to 11 cycles using a sample-barcoded 5' primer and a J-beta primer mix. MiXCR, applied by TCRdb to the 5' RACE reads, yields one record per CDR3 protein. There are roughly 1,500,000 distinct CDR3 sequences in the sample; 40% to 50% occur only once, and 7.9% lies in the top ten. CDR1 LGHDT and CDR2 YNNKEL come from the germline V gene (reference sequence). The CDR3 covers 15 residues.

The TCR sequence derives from a woman between 18 and 29 years old in good health. The rearrangement uses TRBV3-1 and TRBJ2-7; 7 bases line up with TRBD2. The source material was blood. CDR3 amino acids: CAGSQMTGGPDEQYF. The CDR3 bases are TGTGCCGGCAGCCAAATGACGGGGGGACCAGACGAGCAGTACTTC.